This paragraph covers one T cell receptor (beta chain) sequence. Germline V gene sequence: CDR1 MDHEN, CDR2 SYDVKM. The CDR3 totals 12 residues. V lost 5 bases, J lost 11 bases, and 15 bases lay in between. This record belongs to a study of shared clonotypes between healthy human individuals. Sequenced by immunoSEQ multiplex PCR; TCRdb stores in-frame clones only, minus some. The data show roughly 2.2 million clones, just over 90% seen once. The specimen was naive CD4+ T cells from PBMCs. Subset of the sample: CD45RA+ positively selected. This sequence joins TRBV28 and TRBJ1-1; D call uncertain. The TCR sequence derives from a young man in good health. Some clones in this sample may be carry-over from other donors' samples. CDR3 residues: CASSADPGEAFF. The DNA for the CDR3 is TGTGCCAGCAGTGCCGATCCGGGCGAGGCTTTCTTT.